The rows below give T cell receptor beta chains drawn from one sample of a study of blood T cell repertoires in COVID-19. Sequencing was performed with immunoSEQ multiplex PCR; in TCRdb, only in-frame clones are kept and a portion is missing. The sample has a few hundred thousand clones, 85% to 90% seen once. What was sequenced was PBMCs or T cells enriched from blood (not recorded which). These TCRs come from a woman younger than 35 who had recovered from COVID-19. CDR3s include the opening cysteine and the closing phenylalanine or tryptophan. The D gene is left open where the match is weak. The size entry is marked missing in some rows and otherwise reads once, few, many or a size class.

clone size	J gene	V gene	D gene	CDR3 DNA	CDR3 protein
few	TRBJ1-2	TRBV28	-	TGTGCCAGCAGTCCTGACAGGATATATACCTTC	CASSPDRIYTF
-	TRBJ2-7	TRBV7-9	-	TGTGCCAGCAGTTCTACAGGGCCGTTCACCTACGAGCAGTACTTC	CASSSTGPFTYEQYF
-	TRBJ2-7	TRBV7-2	-	TGTGCCAGCAGCTTATCAGCAGGTCAACCCTACGAGCAGTACTTC	CASSLSAGQPYEQYF
-	TRBJ1-1	TRBV7-3	-	TGTGCCAGCAGCCCGACGCCACAGGGAATCTCTGAAGCTTTCTTT	CASSPTPQGISEAFF
-	TRBJ2-3	TRBV9	TRBD2	TGTGCCAGCAGCGGAGGGACTAGCGGGGGGACAGATACGCAGTATTTT	CASSGGTSGGTDTQYF
-	TRBJ1-3	TRBV28	-	TGTGCCAGCAGTTTTCGGGCCGCGACAGCCGGAAACACCATATATTTT	CASSFRAATAGNTIYF
-	TRBJ1-1	TRBV5-1	TRBD1	TGCGCCAGCAGCTTGTATCGCCAGGGGGCCTTGGATACTGAAGCTTTCTTT	CASSLYRQGALDTEAFF
-	TRBJ1-4	TRBV28	-	TGTGCCAGCAGTTCTACAGGGTTTGAAAAACTGTTTTTT	CASSSTGFEKLFF
-	TRBJ1-2	TRBV7-9	TRBD1	TGTGCCAGCAGCACCTCCCCGGGACAGGGAAAAACTTACGGCTACACCTTC	CASSTSPGQGKTYGYTF
-	TRBJ2-2	TRBV9	-	TGTGCCAGCAGCGGTAACGGGGAGCTGTTTTTT	CASSGNGELFF
-	TRBJ1-1	TRBV7-6	TRBD1	TGTGCCAGCAGCCTCCCGGCCAGGGGGTCGAACACTGAAGCTTTCTTT	CASSLPARGSNTEAFF
once	TRBJ2-3	TRBV11-3	TRBD2	TGTGCCAGCAGCGCGAAGACTAGCGGGGGCACAGATACGCAGTATTTT	CASSAKTSGGTDTQYF
-	TRBJ2-1	TRBV6-1	-	TGTGCCAGCAGTGAAGCGAGGAGCTCCTACAATGAGCAGTTCTTC	CASSEARSSYNEQFF
-	TRBJ2-7	TRBV11-3	-	TGTGCCAGCAGCTTAGTAGGCGGCGAGCAGTACTTC	CASSLVGGEQYF
few	TRBJ1-2	TRBV2	-	TGTGCCAGCAGCCGGGACAATTCAGCTAACTATGGCTACACCTTC	CASSRDNSANYGYTF
-	TRBJ2-1	TRBV9	-	TGTGCCAGCAGCGTAAACAGTCGAAGCTCCTACAATGAGCAGTTCTTC	CASSVNSRSSYNEQFF